What follows is one T cell receptor beta chain and its context. Its antigen is currently unknown. Unmatched junction bases numbered 9, after V lost 3 bases and J lost 6 bases. The CDR3 length is 16 residues. CDR1 and CDR2 from the germline V gene are SGHNT and YYREEE (reference sequence). The data stem from a study of T cell responses to AZD1222 COVID-19 vaccine. Points from the study as a whole: Per reports, nearly half of all spike-specific TCRs target regions that are unmutated in variants. No day 14 peak samples; only post-peak repertoires were characterized. Donors were mostly white British, more females; clonal diversity possibly underestimated.

Sequencing used immunoSEQ multiplex PCR; TCRdb keeps in-frame clones, though not all of them. The profile shows fewer than 85,000 clones, 75% to 90% of them singletons. The specimen comprised peripheral blood, sampled on day 0 of AZD1222 vaccination. The chain is built from TRBV5-4 and TRBJ2-7, with 13 bases identical to TRBD2. This clonotype was sampled from an adult in good health. CDR3 nucleotides: TGTGCCAGCAGCTCCCGGACTAGCGGGAGAAACGCCGAGCAGTACTTC. As protein: CASSSRTSGRNAEQYF.